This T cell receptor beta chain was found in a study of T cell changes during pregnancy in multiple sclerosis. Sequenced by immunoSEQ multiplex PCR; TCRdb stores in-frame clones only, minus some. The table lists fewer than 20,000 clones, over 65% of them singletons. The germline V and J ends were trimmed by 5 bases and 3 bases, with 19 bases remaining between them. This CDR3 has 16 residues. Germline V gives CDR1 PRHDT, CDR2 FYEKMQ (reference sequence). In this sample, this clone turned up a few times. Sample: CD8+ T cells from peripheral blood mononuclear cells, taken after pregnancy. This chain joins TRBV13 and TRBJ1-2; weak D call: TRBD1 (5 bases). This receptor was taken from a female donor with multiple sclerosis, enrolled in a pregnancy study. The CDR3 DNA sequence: TGTGCCAGCAGCCTCTGGGGCGGGGATGGGGACTATGGCTACACCTTC. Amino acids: CASSLWGGDGDYGYTF.